These 14 T cell receptor beta chains share one sample of origin, sequenced in a study of cytomegalovirus exposure and HLA in healthy donors. The PCR employed 60 Vbeta primers together with 13 Jbeta primers. TCRdb keeps only in-frame clones here, not all; method: immunoSEQ multiplex PCR. The sample holds around 120,000 clones, around four fifths seen once. The sequencing input was PBMCs. These receptors came from a man in his 60s in good health and CMV-seropositive.

CDR3 nucleotide sequence: TGCGCCAGCAGCTTGGGTCCTAGCGGGGGGGCAGAGACCCAGTACTTC. Translating it yields CASSLGPSGGAETQYF. The rearrangement links TRBV5-1 to TRBJ2-5; 12 nucleotides line up with TRBD2. Germline V gene lookup returns CDR1 SGHRS and CDR2 YFSETQ. This CDR3 comprises 16 residues. The V gene end was trimmed by 0 bases and the J gene end by 4 bases; junction bases not matched to a gene: 4.

This sequence joins TRBV28 and TRBJ2-4, with D unclear. The CDR3 loop spans 14 amino acids. The V end lost 6 bases, the J end lost 8 bases, and 17 bases lay between the germline ends. Per the germline V gene, CDR1 is MDHEN and CDR2 is SYDVKM. The chain's CDR3 is CASRLVTPPYIQYF. DNA for the CDR3: TGTGCCAGCAGGCTTGTGACACCCCCATACATTCAGTACTTC. The variable domain in full, completed from reference TRBV28 and TRBJ2-4, reads DVKVTQSSRYLVKRTGEKVFLECVQDMDHENMFWYRQDPGLGLRLIYFSYDVKMKEKGDIPEGYSVSREKKERFSLILESASTNQTSMYLCASRLVTPPYIQYFGAGTRLSVL.

The chain joins TRBV25-1 to TRBJ2-5; D not resolved. The V gene's germline CDR1 is MGHDK and CDR2 SYGVNS. V dropped 4 bases and J dropped 5 bases, with 8 bases sitting between them. CDR3 size: 12 residues. The CDR3 region has the DNA TGTGCCAGCAGTGCCGCCAGTGAGACCCAGTACTTC. Its translation is CASSAASETQYF.

The chain recombines TRBV28 with TRBJ2-3; 8 bases line up with TRBD2. Germline CDR1 MDHEN, CDR2 SYDVKM. The CDR3 runs 16 residues. V shed 6 bases, J shed 4 bases, and the junction held 12 bases outside the gene matches. The DNA for the CDR3 is TGTGCCAGCAGCCAAGCCGAGGGCGGGAGGTCAGATACGCAGTATTTT. This codes for CASSQAEGGRSDTQYF.

The genes are TRBV6-1 and TRBJ2-2, with 9 positions matching TRBD1. The CDR3 is 20 residues long. J gave up 3 bases and V 4 bases, and 18 bases lay outside the gene matches. Germline V gives CDR1 MNHNS, CDR2 SASEGT. The CDR3 DNA sequence: TGTGCCAGCAGTGCTGTGTTTGGACAGGGGATAGTTAAGCACACCGGGGAGCTGTTTTTT. It specifies CASSAVFGQGIVKHTGELFF.

This CDR3 is CASSPGAEAEAFF. For the CDR3, the DNA is TGTGCCAGCAGCCCAGGGGCCGAGGCAGAAGCTTTCTTT. V is TRBV11-3 and J is TRBJ1-1; D may be TRBD1 (6 bases). CDR3 length equals 13 residues. CDR1 and CDR2 from the germline V gene are SGHNT and YENEEA. V dropped 5 bases and J dropped 8 bases, with 15 bases sitting between them.

The rearrangement uses TRBV21-1 and TRBJ2-4; the DNA was not used to check the table's D call, TRBD1. TRBV21-1 corresponds to a pseudogene. The CDR3 has 18 residues. The CDR3 nucleotides are TGTGCCAGCAGCAAAGAGGGCCGCAGGGGGTTAGCCAAAAACATTCAGTACTTC. As protein: CASSKEGRRGLAKNIQYF.

V is TRBV2 and J is TRBJ2-3, with TRBD1 matching over 10 bases. V dropped 6 bases and J dropped 2; count of bases not matched to a gene: 5. This CDR3 contains 15 residues. The germline CDR1 and CDR2 sequences are SNHLY and FYNNEI. CDR3 DNA: TGTGCCAGCAGCGGACAGGGGGGGTCCACAGATACGCAGTATTTT. Translation: CASSGQGGSTDTQYF.

This clone was counted a single time. The chain combines TRBV2 with TRBJ2-7; D gene ambiguous. Germline V gene data show CDR1 as SNHLY and CDR2 as FYNNEI. The CDR3 covers 12 residues. V shed 5 bases and J shed 3 bases, with 8 bases lying between them. CDR3 DNA sequence: TGTGCCAGCAGTCCGAACAGCTACGAGCAGTACTTC. Residues: CASSPNSYEQYF.

This chain links TRBV9 with TRBJ2-7; D is perhaps TRBD2 (5 bases). CDR3 size: 15 residues. Germline loops: CDR1 SGDLS, CDR2 YYNGEE. Trimming removed 0 bases at V and 3 bases at J, with 13 bases between. CDR3 sequence: CASSVATSGFYEQYF. As DNA, the CDR3 is TGTGCCAGCAGCGTAGCTACGAGCGGCTTCTACGAGCAGTACTTC. The complete variable domain, with remaining parts taken from reference TRBV9 and TRBJ2-7, reads DSGVTQTPKHLITATGQRVTLRCSPRSGDLSVYWYQQSLDQGLQFLIQYYNGEERAKGNILERFSAQQFPDLHSELNLSSLELGDSALYFCASSVATSGFYEQYFGPGTRLTVT.

The chain is built from TRBV2 and TRBJ2-7, with 13 bases identical to TRBD2. The germline gives CDR1 SNHLY, CDR2 FYNNEI. The junction had 7 bases not matched to a gene; V was cut back by 1 base and J by 7 bases. This CDR3 comprises 16 residues. The CDR3: CASSEELAGGPGEQYF. Here the CDR3 DNA reads TGTGCCAGCAGTGAAGAACTAGCGGGAGGGCCGGGGGAGCAGTACTTC.

The V and J genes are TRBV5-1 and TRBJ2-5; 8 positions match TRBD2. The J call is uncertain, as TRBJ2-7 better fits the DNA end. Germline CDR1 and CDR2: SGHRS and YFSETQ. This CDR3 is built from 15 residues. CDR3 residues: CASSSGGSLTYEQYF. The CDR3 DNA reads as TGCGCCAGCAGCTCGGGGGGGTCCTTAACCTACGAGCAGTACTTC.

The rearrangement uses TRBV11-2 and TRBJ2-3; D may be TRBD2 (6 bases). V shed 2 bases and J shed 4 bases, with 13 bases lying between them. The germline gives CDR1 SGHAT, CDR2 FQNNGV. CDR3 size: 15 residues. For the CDR3, the DNA is TGTGCCAGCAGCTTACCCGCGGGAAGCCCAGATACGCAGTATTTT. Amino acid sequence: CASSLPAGSPDTQYF.

The chain has TRBV9 and TRBJ1-1; no definite D call. Germline V gene sequence: CDR1 SGDLS, CDR2 YYNGEE. Trimming stripped 1 base from V and 4 bases from J, with 14 bases between. This CDR3 comprises 15 residues. The CDR3 nucleotides read TGTGCCAGCAGCGTAACTGGGCAGTTGGCCACTGAAGCTTTCTTT. Protein sequence: CASSVTGQLATEAFF.